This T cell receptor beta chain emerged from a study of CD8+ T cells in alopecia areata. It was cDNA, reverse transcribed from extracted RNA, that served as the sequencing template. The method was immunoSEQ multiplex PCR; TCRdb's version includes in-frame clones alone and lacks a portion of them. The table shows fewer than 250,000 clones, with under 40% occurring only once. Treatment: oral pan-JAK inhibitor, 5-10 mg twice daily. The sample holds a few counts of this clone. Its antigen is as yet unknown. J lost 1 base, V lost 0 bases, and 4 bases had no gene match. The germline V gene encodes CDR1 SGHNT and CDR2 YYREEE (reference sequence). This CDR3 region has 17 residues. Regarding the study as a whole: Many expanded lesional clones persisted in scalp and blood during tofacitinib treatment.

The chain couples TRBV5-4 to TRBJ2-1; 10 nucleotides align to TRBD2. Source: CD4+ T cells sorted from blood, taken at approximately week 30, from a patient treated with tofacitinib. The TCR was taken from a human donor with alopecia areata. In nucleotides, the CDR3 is TGTGCCAGCAGCTTGGCACTAGCGGGGCAGTCCTACAATGAGCAGTTCTTC. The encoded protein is CASSLALAGQSYNEQFF. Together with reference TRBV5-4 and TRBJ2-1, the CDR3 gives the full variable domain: ETGVTQSPTHLIKTRGQQVTLRCSSQSGHNTVSWYQQALGQGPQFIFQYYREEENGRGNFPPRFSGLQFPNYSSELNVNALELDDSALYLCASSLALAGQSYNEQFFGPGTRLTVL.